This T cell receptor beta chain was recovered during a study of neurological immune-mediated disorders. Study-wide results and limits: Across subjects, no CDR3 amino acid sequence appeared in expanded clones of more than one subject, a finding that suggested private repertoires in all groups.

The sample holds many counts of this clonotype. What it recognizes is unknown. TCRdb ran MiXCR on the 5' RACE reads and lists one entry per CDR3 protein. Altogether 30,000 or so distinct CDR3 sequences are present, approximately 15% being singletons, with the ten largest covering 25% to 35%. This sequence was found in a man in his 70s in good health. The sequenced material came from PBMCs.

The CDR3 DNA reads TGTGCCAGCAGCAGGCCGCGAGGCACTGAAGCTTTCTTT. Amino acids: CASSRPRGTEAFF. This chain uses TRBV5-5 with TRBJ1-1; no clear D gene. The V gene's germline CDR1 is SGHKS and CDR2 YYEKEE (reference sequence). Trimming cost V 4 bases and J 4 bases, with 11 bases left between them. CDR3 length: 13 residues. The full variable domain, rest sourced from reference TRBV5-5 and TRBJ1-1, is DAGVTQSPTHLIKTRGQQVTLRCSPISGHKSVSWYQQVLGQGPQFIFQYYEKEERGRGNFPDRFSARQFPNYSSELNVNALLLGDSALYLCASSRPRGTEAFFGQGTRLTVV.